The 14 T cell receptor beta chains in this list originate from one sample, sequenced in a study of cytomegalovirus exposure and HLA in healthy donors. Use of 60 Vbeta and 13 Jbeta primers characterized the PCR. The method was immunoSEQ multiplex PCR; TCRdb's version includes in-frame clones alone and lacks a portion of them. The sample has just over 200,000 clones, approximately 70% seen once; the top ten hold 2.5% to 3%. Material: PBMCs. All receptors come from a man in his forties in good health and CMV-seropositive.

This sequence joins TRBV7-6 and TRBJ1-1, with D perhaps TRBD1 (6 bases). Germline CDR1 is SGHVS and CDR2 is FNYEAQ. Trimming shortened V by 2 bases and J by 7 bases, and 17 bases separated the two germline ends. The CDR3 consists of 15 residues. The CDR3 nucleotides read TGTGCCAGCAGCTTACTCGTTGACAGGTGGGATGAAGCTTTCTTT. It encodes CASSLLVDRWDEAFF.

The CDR3 loop is CATSRDLTSMGRETQYF. The DNA of the CDR3 is TGTGCCACCAGCAGAGATCTAACTAGCATGGGGAGAGAGACCCAGTACTTC. This sequence joins TRBV15 and TRBJ2-5; the D gene is possibly TRBD2 (6 bases). Trimming removed 0 bases from V and 4 bases from J, with 18 bases in between. Looked up from germline, CDR1 is LNHNV and CDR2 is YYDKDF (reference sequence). This CDR3 is built from 17 residues.

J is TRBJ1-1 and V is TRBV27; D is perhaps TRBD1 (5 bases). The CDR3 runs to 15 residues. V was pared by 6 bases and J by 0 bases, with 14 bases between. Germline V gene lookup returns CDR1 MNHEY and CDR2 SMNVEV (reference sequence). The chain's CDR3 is CASSPQGEMNTEAFF. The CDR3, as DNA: TGTGCCAGCAGCCCCCAGGGTGAGATGAACACTGAAGCTTTCTTT.

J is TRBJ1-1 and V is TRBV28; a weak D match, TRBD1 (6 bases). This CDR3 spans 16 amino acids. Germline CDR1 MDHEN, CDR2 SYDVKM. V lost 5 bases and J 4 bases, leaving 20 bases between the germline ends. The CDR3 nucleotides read TGTGCCAGCAGTCCCTATAGTTCAGGGGAGGGCACTGAAGCTTTCTTT. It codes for CASSPYSSGEGTEAFF.

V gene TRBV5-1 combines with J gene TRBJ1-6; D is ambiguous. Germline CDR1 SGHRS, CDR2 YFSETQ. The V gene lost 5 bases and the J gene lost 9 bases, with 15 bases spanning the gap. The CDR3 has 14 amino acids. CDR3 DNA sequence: TGCGCCAGCAGTACCGGGGATATTAGTTCACCCCTCCACTTT. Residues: CASSTGDISSPLHF. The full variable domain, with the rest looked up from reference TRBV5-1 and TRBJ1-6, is KAGVTQTPRYLIKTRGQQVTLSCSPISGHRSVSWYQQTPGQGLQFLFEYFSETQRNKGNFPGRFSGRQFSNSRSEMNVSTLELGDSALYLCASSTGDISSPLHFGNGTRLTVT.

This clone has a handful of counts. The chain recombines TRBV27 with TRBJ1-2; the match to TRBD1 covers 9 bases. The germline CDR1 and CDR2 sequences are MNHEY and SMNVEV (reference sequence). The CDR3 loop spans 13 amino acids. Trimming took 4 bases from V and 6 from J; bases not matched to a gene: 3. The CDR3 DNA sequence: TGTGCCAGCAGTTACGGGACAGGGAATGGCTACACCTTC. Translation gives CASSYGTGNGYTF.

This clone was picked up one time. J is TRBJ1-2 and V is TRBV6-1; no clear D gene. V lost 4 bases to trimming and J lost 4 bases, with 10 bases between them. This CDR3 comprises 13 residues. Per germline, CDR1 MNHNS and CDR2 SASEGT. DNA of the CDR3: TGTGCCAGCAGTGGTTACATTCGCTATGGCTACACCTTC. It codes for CASSGYIRYGYTF.

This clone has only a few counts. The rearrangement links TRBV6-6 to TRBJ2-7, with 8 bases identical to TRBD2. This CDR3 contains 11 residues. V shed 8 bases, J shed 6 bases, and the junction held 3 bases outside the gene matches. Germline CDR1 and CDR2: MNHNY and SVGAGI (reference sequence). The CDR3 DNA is TGTGCCAGCCGGGGGGGAGGCGAGCAGTACTTC. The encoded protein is CASRGGGEQYF.

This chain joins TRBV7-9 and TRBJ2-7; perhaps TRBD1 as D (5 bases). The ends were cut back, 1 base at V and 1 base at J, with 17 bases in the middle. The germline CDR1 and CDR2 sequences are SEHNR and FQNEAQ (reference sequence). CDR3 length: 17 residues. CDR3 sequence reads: CASSLEVARQGSYEQYF. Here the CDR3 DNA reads TGTGCCAGCAGCTTAGAGGTTGCGAGGCAGGGATCCTACGAGCAGTACTTC.

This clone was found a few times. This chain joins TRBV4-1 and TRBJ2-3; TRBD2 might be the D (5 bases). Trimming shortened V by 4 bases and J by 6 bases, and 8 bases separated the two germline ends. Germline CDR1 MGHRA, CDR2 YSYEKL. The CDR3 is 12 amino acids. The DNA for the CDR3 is TGCGCCAGCAGCCCCACGGGGGATACGCAGTATTTT. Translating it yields CASSPTGDTQYF.

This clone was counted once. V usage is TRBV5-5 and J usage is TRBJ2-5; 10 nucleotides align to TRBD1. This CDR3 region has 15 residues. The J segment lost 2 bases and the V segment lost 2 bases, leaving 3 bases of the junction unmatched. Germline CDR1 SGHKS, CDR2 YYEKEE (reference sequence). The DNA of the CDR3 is TGTGCCAGCAGCTTCGGGGACAGGGGACAAGAGACCCAGTACTTC. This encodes CASSFGDRGQETQYF. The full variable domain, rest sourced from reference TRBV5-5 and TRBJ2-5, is DAGVTQSPTHLIKTRGQQVTLRCSPISGHKSVSWYQQVLGQGPQFIFQYYEKEERGRGNFPDRFSARQFPNYSSELNVNALLLGDSALYLCASSFGDRGQETQYFGPGTRLLVL.

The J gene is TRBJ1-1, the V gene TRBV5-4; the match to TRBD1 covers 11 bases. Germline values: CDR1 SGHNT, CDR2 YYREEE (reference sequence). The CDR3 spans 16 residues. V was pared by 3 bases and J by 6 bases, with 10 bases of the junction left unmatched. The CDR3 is CASSSRDRGSLAEAFF. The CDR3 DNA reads TGTGCCAGCAGCTCCCGGGACAGGGGGTCGTTGGCTGAAGCTTTCTTT.

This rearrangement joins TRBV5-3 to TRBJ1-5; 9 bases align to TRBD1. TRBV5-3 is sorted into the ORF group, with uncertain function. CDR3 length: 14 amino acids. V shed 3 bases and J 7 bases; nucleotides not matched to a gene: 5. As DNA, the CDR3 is TGTGCCAGAAGCTGGACAGGGGTCCAGCAGCCCCAGCATTTT. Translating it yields CARSWTGVQQPQHF.

The CDR3 DNA is TGTGCCAGCAGTCCTAGCGACAGCACTGAAGCTTTCTTT. It specifies CASSPSDSTEAFF. The rearrangement uses TRBV6-5 and TRBJ1-1, with D perhaps matching TRBD1 (5 bases). The V gene lost 5 bases and the J gene lost 4 bases, with 11 bases spanning the gap. The germline V gene has CDR1 MNHEY and CDR2 SVGAGI. This CDR3 spans 13 amino acids.